This TCR beta chain was recovered during a study of spatial heterogeneity in lung cancer. In the study overall: Every unique TCR and UMI combination, on average, appeared more than ten times in raw reads. General observations from the study: Ubiquitous expanded tumor TCRs were observed in blood more at resection than follow-up.

In the library, each TCR cDNA molecule bore its own unique molecular identifier. TCRdb reprocessed the 5' RACE reads with MiXCR, giving one entry per CDR3 protein. The sample holds about 29,000 distinct CDR3 sequences; around 8.4% are singletons and the top ten take around 36%. This CDR3 has 15 residues. CDR1 SGHTA and CDR2 FQGNSA come from the germline V gene. Between the trimmed V and J ends, which lost 8 bases and 0 bases, there was a span of 11 bases. This clonotype showed up many times. The antigen is not known. Described time point: sample taken at primary tumor resection. From tumor, nontumor lung or frozen PBMC, whole RNA was taken unsorted for sequencing.

This sequence originates from a female donor with early-stage non-small cell lung cancer. The chain combines TRBV7-2 with TRBJ2-6; possibly TRBD2 for D (5 bases). This specimen consisted of PBMCs, obtained at surgery. The chain's CDR3 is CASRPGSSGANVLTF. The CDR3 DNA reads TGTGCCAGCCGACCGGGGAGCTCTGGGGCCAACGTCCTGACTTTC.